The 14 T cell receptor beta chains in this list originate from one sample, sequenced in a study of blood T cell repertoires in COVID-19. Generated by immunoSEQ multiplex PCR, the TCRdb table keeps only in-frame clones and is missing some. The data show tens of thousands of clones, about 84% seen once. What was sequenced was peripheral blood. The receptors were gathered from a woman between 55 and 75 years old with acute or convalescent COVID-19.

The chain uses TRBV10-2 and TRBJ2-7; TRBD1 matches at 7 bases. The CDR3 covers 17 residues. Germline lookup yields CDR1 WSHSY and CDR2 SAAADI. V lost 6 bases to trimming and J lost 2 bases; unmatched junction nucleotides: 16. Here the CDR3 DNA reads TGCGCCAGCAGCCCAACGCTACAGGGGAATCCGGCCTACGAGCAGTACTTC. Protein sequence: CASSPTLQGNPAYEQYF.

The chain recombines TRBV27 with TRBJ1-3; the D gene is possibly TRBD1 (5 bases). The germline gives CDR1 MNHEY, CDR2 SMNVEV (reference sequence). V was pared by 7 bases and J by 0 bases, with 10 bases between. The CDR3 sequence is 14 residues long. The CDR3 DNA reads TGTGCCAGCAAGGGACTCGCCTCTGGAAACACCATATATTTT. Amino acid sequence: CASKGLASGNTIYF.

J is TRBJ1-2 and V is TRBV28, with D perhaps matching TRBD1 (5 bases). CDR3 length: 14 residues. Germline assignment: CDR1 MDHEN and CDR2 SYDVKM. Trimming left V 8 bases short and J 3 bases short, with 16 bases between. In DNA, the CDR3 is TGTGCCAGCGGGGGAGGGGACCGTTACTATGGCTACACCTTC. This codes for CASGGGDRYYGYTF.

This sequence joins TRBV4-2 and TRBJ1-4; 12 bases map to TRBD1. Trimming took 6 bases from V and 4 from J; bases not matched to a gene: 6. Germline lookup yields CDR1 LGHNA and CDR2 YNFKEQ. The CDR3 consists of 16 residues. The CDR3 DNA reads TGTGCCAGCAGGCCCGGGACAGGGGGCAGTAATGAAAAACTGTTTTTT. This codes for CASRPGTGGSNEKLFF.

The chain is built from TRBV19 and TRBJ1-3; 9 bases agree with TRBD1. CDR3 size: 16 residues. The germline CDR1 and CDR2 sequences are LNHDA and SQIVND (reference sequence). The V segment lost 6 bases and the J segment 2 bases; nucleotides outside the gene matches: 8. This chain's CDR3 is CASSMGTGPTGNTIYF. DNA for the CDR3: TGTGCCAGTAGCATGGGGACAGGGCCCACTGGAAACACCATATATTTT.

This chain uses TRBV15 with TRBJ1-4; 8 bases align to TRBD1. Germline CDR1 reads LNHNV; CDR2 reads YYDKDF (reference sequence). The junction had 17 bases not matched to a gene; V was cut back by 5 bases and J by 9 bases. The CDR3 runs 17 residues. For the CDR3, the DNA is TGTGCCACCAGCTCTCTAACAGGGGGTGACAGGGTTAAAAAACTGTTTTTT. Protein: CATSSLTGGDRVKKLFF.

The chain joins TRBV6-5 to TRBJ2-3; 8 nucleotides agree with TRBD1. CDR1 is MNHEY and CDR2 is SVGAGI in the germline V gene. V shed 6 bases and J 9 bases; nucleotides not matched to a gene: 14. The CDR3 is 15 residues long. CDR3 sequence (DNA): TGTGCCAGCAGCCCGGGGCAGGGGGCGTGGGGGACGCAGTATTTT. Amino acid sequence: CASSPGQGAWGTQYF.

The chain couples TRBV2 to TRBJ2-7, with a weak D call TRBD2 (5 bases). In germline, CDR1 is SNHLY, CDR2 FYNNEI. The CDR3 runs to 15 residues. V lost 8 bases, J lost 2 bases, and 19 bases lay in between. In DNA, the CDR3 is TGTGCCAGCCGCCCCGCAGGCGCGGGTACCTACGAGCAGTACTTC. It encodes CASRPAGAGTYEQYF.

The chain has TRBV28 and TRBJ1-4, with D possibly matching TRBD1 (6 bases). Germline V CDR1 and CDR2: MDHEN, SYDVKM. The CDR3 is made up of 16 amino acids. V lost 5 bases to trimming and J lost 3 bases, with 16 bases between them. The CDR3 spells CASSPPGEGSNEKLFF. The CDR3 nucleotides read TGTGCCAGCAGTCCCCCAGGGGAGGGATCTAATGAAAAACTGTTTTTT.

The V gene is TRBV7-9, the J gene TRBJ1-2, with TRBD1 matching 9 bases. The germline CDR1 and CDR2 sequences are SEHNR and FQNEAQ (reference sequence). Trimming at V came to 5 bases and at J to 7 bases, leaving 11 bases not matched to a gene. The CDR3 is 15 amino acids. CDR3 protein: CASSATGQGRFGYTF. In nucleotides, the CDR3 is TGTGCCAGCAGCGCAACGGGACAGGGAAGATTTGGCTACACCTTC.

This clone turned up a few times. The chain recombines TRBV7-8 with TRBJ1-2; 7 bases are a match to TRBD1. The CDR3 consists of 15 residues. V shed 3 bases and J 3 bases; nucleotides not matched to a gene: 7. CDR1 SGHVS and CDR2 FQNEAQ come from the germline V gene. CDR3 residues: CASSLQDRKDYGYTF. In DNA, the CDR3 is TGTGCCAGCAGCTTGCAGGACAGGAAGGACTATGGCTACACCTTC. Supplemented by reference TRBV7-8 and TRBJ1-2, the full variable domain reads GAGVSQSPRYKVAKRGQDVALRCDPISGHVSLFWYQQALGQGPEFLTYFQNEAQLDKSGLPSDRFFAERPEGSVSTLKIQRTQQEDSAVYLCASSLQDRKDYGYTFGSGTRLTVV.

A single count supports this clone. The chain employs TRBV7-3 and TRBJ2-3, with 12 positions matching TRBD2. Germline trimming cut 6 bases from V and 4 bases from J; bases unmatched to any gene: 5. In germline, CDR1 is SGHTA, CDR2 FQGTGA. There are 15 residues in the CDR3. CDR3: CASRNLAGGPDTQYF. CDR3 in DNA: TGTGCCAGCAGGAACCTAGCGGGGGGGCCAGATACGCAGTATTTT.

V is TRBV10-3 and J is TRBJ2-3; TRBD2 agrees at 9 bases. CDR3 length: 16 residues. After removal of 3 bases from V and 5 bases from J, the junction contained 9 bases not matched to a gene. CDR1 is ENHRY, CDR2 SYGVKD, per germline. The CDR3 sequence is CAISDVAGGPIDTQYF. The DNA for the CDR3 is TGTGCCATCAGTGACGTGGCGGGGGGGCCGATAGATACGCAGTATTTT.

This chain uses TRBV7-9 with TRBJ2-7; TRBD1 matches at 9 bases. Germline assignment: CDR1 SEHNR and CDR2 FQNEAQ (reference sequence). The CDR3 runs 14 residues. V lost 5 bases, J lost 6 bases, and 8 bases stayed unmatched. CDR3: CASSRGDRATEQYF. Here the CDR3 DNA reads TGTGCCAGCAGCCGGGGGGACAGGGCGACCGAGCAGTACTTC. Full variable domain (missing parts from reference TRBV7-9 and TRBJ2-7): DTGVSQNPRHKITKRGQNVTFRCDPISEHNRLYWYRQTLGQGPEFLTYFQNEAQLEKSRLLSDRFSAERPKGSFSTLEIQRTEQGDSAMYLCASSRGDRATEQYFGPGTRLTVT.